These 28 T cell receptor beta chains originate from one sample sequenced in a study of blood T cells in healthy people across ages. A second PCR of roughly 7 to 11 cycles used a sample-barcoded 5' primer and a J-beta primer mix. One entry per CDR3 protein results from TCRdb running MiXCR on the 5' RACE reads. The sample includes 1.4 million or so distinct CDR3 sequences, under 55% of them seen just once. The sample comprised blood. Every receptor here comes from a woman aged 18 to 35 in good health.

This clonotype was detected a few times. V and J are TRBV7-9 and TRBJ2-2; a weak D match, TRBD1 (6 bases). Germline V gives CDR1 SEHNR, CDR2 FQNEAQ (reference sequence). The CDR3 is 15 residues long. Deletions cut 5 bases from V and 3 bases from J, with 13 bases between. The CDR3: CASSIRQDDTGELFF. The DNA of the CDR3 is TGTGCCAGCAGCATAAGACAGGACGACACCGGGGAGCTGTTTTTT.

This clonotype has more than one count but fewer than ten. The rearrangement uses TRBV25-1 and TRBJ1-1; 8 bases map to TRBD1. The trim removed 6 bases at V and 11 bases at J, leaving 11 bases unmatched. The CDR3 runs to 13 residues. Germline CDR1 MGHDK, CDR2 SYGVNS. CDR3 bases: TGTGCCAGCAGCATCGCAGGGGGCGGCGGTGCTTTCTTT. Its protein product is CASSIAGGGGAFF.

This clonotype was counted a few times. The J gene is TRBJ2-4, the V gene TRBV9; a weak D match, TRBD2 (6 bases). The V end was cut by 0 bases, the J end by 6 bases, with 16 bases between. Germline CDR1 and CDR2: SGDLS and YYNGEE. This CDR3 has 16 amino acids. In DNA, the CDR3 is TGTGCCAGCAGCGTAGGGCTAGCGACCGCCGGAAACATTCAGTACTTC. As protein: CASSVGLATAGNIQYF.

This clonotype was picked up a small number of times. The rearrangement links TRBV12-3 or TRBV12-4 to TRBJ1-1; D is uncertain. The CDR3 sequence is 16 residues long. Deletions cut 3 bases from V and 0 bases from J, with 14 bases between. The CDR3 here is CASSFTPGGMNTEAFF. The CDR3 bases are TGTGCCAGCAGTTTCACACCGGGCGGCATGAACACTGAAGCTTTCTTT.

This chain links TRBV6-5 with TRBJ1-1; D not certain. The CDR3 is made up of 14 amino acids. The V gene's germline CDR1 is MNHEY and CDR2 SVGAGI. V was clipped by 8 bases and J by 5 bases, with 18 bases between them. CDR3 in DNA: TGTGCCAGCTTTTTATCCAAGGGTTTAACTGAAGCTTTCTTT. It encodes CASFLSKGLTEAFF.

This clonotype was counted many times. The chain couples TRBV7-9 to TRBJ2-3; D is possibly TRBD1 (5 bases). This CDR3 has 13 amino acids. Germline values: CDR1 SEHNR, CDR2 FQNEAQ (reference sequence). V lost 6 bases and J lost 2, with 9 bases in between. The CDR3 nucleotides read TGTGCCAGCAGTCCCAGGGACACAGATACGCAGTATTTT. Translation gives CASSPRDTDTQYF.

The chain carries TRBV9 and TRBJ2-1, with D unresolved. This CDR3 has 14 amino acids. V dropped 4 bases and J dropped 8 bases, with 16 bases sitting between them. The V gene's germline CDR1 is SGDLS and CDR2 YYNGEE. The CDR3 here is CASSTGSFDDEQFF. CDR3 nucleotide sequence: TGTGCCAGCAGCACCGGCTCCTTCGATGATGAGCAGTTCTTC. Full variable domain (rest looked up from reference TRBV9 and TRBJ2-1): DSGVTQTPKHLITATGQRVTLRCSPRSGDLSVYWYQQSLDQGLQFLIQYYNGEERAKGNILERFSAQQFPDLHSELNLSSLELGDSALYFCASSTGSFDDEQFFGPGTRLTVL.

The V call is TRBV4-3, the J call TRBJ1-6, with TRBD1 identical over 8 bases. Unmatched junction bases numbered 10, after V lost 3 bases and J lost 9 bases. Germline V gene data show CDR1 as LGHNA and CDR2 as YSLEER. This CDR3 has 16 amino acids. CDR3 region: CASSQTADRVFSPLHF. In DNA form, the CDR3 reads TGCGCCAGCAGCCAGACCGCGGACAGGGTTTTTTCACCCCTCCACTTT.

This clonotype was counted between two and nine times. J is TRBJ2-7 and V is TRBV27; D is unresolved. The germline V and J ends were trimmed by 3 bases and 2 bases, with 11 bases remaining between them. The CDR3 covers 14 residues. CDR1 is MNHEY and CDR2 is SMNVEV in the germline V gene (reference sequence). CDR3 region: CASSFGRATYEQYF. The CDR3 DNA is TGTGCCAGCAGTTTCGGTAGGGCCACCTACGAGCAGTACTTC.

A few counts support this clonotype. The chain carries TRBV28 and TRBJ1-2, with D maybe TRBD1 (6 bases). Germline CDR1 is MDHEN and CDR2 is SYDVKM. The V gene lost 7 bases and the J gene lost 4 bases, with 13 bases spanning the gap. CDR3 size: 13 residues. The CDR3: CASTTGQIYGYTF. In DNA form, the CDR3 reads TGTGCCAGCACCACCGGACAGATCTATGGCTACACCTTC.

The J gene is TRBJ2-3, the V gene TRBV11-3; D remains ambiguous. CDR1 and CDR2 from the germline V gene are SGHNT and YENEEA. This CDR3 contains 17 residues. The V gene lost 1 base and the J gene lost 1 base, with 15 bases spanning the gap. As DNA, the CDR3 is TGTGCCAGCAGCTTAGGGATACGGAGTCGGGGCACAGATACGCAGTATTTT. It translates to CASSLGIRSRGTDTQYF.

This clonotype appeared a single time. In DNA form, the CDR3 reads TGTGCCAGCAGCCTAGGGAGTTTCGAGCAGTACTTC. Its translation: CASSLGSFEQYF. The rearrangement uses TRBV6-5 and TRBJ2-7, with a possible D match to TRBD2 (5 bases). The V and J ends lost 6 bases and 6 bases respectively, with 12 bases between them. The CDR3 contains 12 residues. CDR1 MNHEY and CDR2 SVGAGI come from the germline V gene.

This clonotype was detected a few times. The rearrangement links TRBV7-2 to TRBJ2-3; D ambiguous. The CDR3 is 14 amino acids. Germline CDR1 and CDR2: SGHTA and FQGNSA. V was clipped by 4 bases and J by 2 bases, with 10 bases between them. The CDR3 DNA reads TGTGCCAGCAGCTCCACCCGGGTCACAGATACGCAGTATTTT. Translating it yields CASSSTRVTDTQYF.

V and J are TRBV12-3 or TRBV12-4 and TRBJ2-3; a weak D match, TRBD1 (5 bases). This CDR3 has 14 residues. V was cut by 5 bases and J by 4 bases, with 13 bases left in between. CDR3 DNA: TGTGCCAGCAGTCCGGACAAATATCCAGATACGCAGTATTTT. This encodes CASSPDKYPDTQYF.

Here the CDR3 reads CASSPPVFEAFF. The CDR3 bases are TGTGCCAGCAGTCCTCCCGTGTTTGAAGCTTTCTTT. The rearrangement uses TRBV12-3 or TRBV12-4 and TRBJ1-1, with D unresolved. The CDR3 has 12 amino acids. The germline V and J ends were trimmed by 5 bases and 7 bases, with 11 bases remaining between them.

The rearrangement uses TRBV12-3 or TRBV12-4 and TRBJ2-7; D is unclear. CDR3 length: 14 amino acids. Trimming pared 3 bases from V and 0 bases from J, leaving 9 bases between. CDR3 residues: CASSFGHPSYEQYF. In DNA, the CDR3 is TGTGCCAGCAGTTTTGGGCATCCCTCCTACGAGCAGTACTTC.

This clonotype occurred a few times. The chain has TRBV4-2 and TRBJ2-7, with D perhaps TRBD2 (7 bases). Trimming took 1 base from V and 5 from J, leaving 12 bases between them. The CDR3 covers 14 residues. Germline V gene data show CDR1 as LGHNA and CDR2 as YNFKEQ. CDR3 amino acids: CASSQGSGGDEQYF. CDR3 DNA: TGTGCCAGCAGCCAAGGGTCGGGGGGCGACGAGCAGTACTTC.

This clonotype turned up a few times. The rearrangement links TRBV27 to TRBJ1-2; D is uncertain. The CDR3 has 14 amino acids. Trimming took off 5 bases at V and 1 base at J, with 11 bases between the two ends. Germline V gene data show CDR1 as MNHEY and CDR2 as SMNVEV (reference sequence). CDR3: CASSLGWGNYGYTF. CDR3 DNA sequence: TGTGCCAGCAGTCTAGGGTGGGGTAACTATGGCTACACCTTC.

This clonotype came up a few times. This chain links TRBV21-1 with TRBJ1-2; the D call of TRBD1 is as the table states it, not checked on the DNA. TRBV21-1 constitutes a pseudogene. The CDR3 runs 17 residues. The CDR3 sequence is CASSTPDGPRANYGYTF. As DNA, the CDR3 is TGTGCCAGCAGCACCCCTGACGGGCCGAGAGCTAACTATGGCTACACCTTC.

The chain joins TRBV28 to TRBJ2-1; the D gene is possibly TRBD1 (5 bases). V gave up 6 bases and J gave up 0 bases, with 12 bases separating them. The CDR3 covers 15 residues. Germline-derived CDR1 and CDR2 are MDHEN and SYDVKM. DNA for the CDR3: TGTGCCAGCAGGGAAGACAGTAGCTCCTACAATGAGCAGTTCTTC. This translates into CASREDSSSYNEQFF.

The chain employs TRBV27 and TRBJ2-2; D is unclear. Germline V lookup: CDR1 MNHEY, CDR2 SMNVEV (reference sequence). This CDR3 comprises 15 residues. V dropped 3 bases and J dropped 1 base, with 9 bases sitting between them. The CDR3: CASSFYLGNTGELFF. The CDR3 nucleotides are TGTGCCAGCAGTTTTTATTTGGGGAACACCGGGGAGCTGTTTTTT.

The chain joins TRBV20-1 to TRBJ2-1, with 9 bases aligning to TRBD2. Germline assignment: CDR1 DFQATT and CDR2 SNEGSKA (reference sequence). The V segment lost 4 bases and the J segment 8 bases; nucleotides outside the gene matches: 6. This CDR3 has 13 amino acids. CDR3 loop: CSAKLAGVYEQFF. The CDR3 DNA sequence: TGCAGTGCTAAATTAGCGGGAGTTTATGAGCAGTTCTTC.

V is TRBV29-1 and J is TRBJ2-1; a weak D match, TRBD2 (6 bases). Per germline, CDR1 SQVTM and CDR2 ANQGSEA. The V gene lost 6 bases and the J gene lost 3 bases, with 12 bases spanning the gap. The CDR3 extends over 13 amino acids. CDR3 in amino acids: CSVVSGYYNEQFF. CDR3 nucleotides: TGCAGCGTCGTCAGCGGGTACTACAATGAGCAGTTCTTC.

The chain couples TRBV11-1 to TRBJ1-1, with no clear D. Germline CDR1 reads SGHAT; CDR2 reads FQDESV (reference sequence). V was pared by 5 bases and J by 4 bases, with 11 bases between. This CDR3 spans 13 amino acids. The CDR3 here is CASSGEGLTEAFF. The CDR3 region has the DNA TGTGCCAGCAGCGGAGAAGGGCTCACTGAAGCTTTCTTT.

V is TRBV5-1 and J is TRBJ2-3; 8 bases map to TRBD1. The DNA end lines up better with TRBJ1-5; the J call may be wrong. Germline CDR1 and CDR2: SGHRS and YFSETQ. CDR3 length: 17 residues. CDR3 coding DNA: TGCGCCAGCAGCTTGGAAGTTCCAGGACAGGGCACAGATACGCAGCATTTT. This translates into CASSLEVPGQGTDTQHF.

V is TRBV28 and J is TRBJ2-1, with 7 bases that match TRBD1. Germline V gene sequence: CDR1 MDHEN, CDR2 SYDVKM. The CDR3 has 11 residues. V was pared by 3 bases and J by 14 bases, with 4 bases of the junction left unmatched. The CDR3 is CASSLTGMEFF. As DNA, the CDR3 is TGTGCCAGCAGTTTGACAGGGATGGAGTTCTTC. The variable domain in full, completed from reference TRBV28 and TRBJ2-1, reads DVKVTQSSRYLVKRTGEKVFLECVQDMDHENMFWYRQDPGLGLRLIYFSYDVKMKEKGDIPEGYSVSREKKERFSLILESASTNQTSMYLCASSLTGMEFFGPGTRLTVL.

This clonotype was seen only a few times. The J gene is TRBJ2-5, the V gene TRBV20-1; weak D call: TRBD2 (6 bases). The germline V gene encodes CDR1 DFQATT and CDR2 SNEGSKA (reference sequence). The CDR3 totals 14 residues. Trimming pared 0 bases from V and 5 bases from J, leaving 13 bases between. The CDR3 region is CSARDPSVGETQYF. The DNA of the CDR3 is TGCAGTGCTAGAGACCCTAGCGTGGGGGAGACCCAGTACTTC.

On this clonotype itself: Its ends do not fully match the called genes, so a read error is possible. The CDR3 loop reads CGAGSYKEQFF. CDR3 sequence (DNA): TGTGGGGCCGGCTCCTACAAGGAGCAGTTCTTC. This rearrangement joins TRBV5-4 to TRBJ2-1; D uncertain. Germline CDR1 SGHNT, CDR2 YYREEE (reference sequence). The CDR3 spans 11 residues.